The 23 T cell receptor beta chains below all came from one sample that was sequenced in a study of CD8 T cells in Susac syndrome (dated by TCRdb to between 2018 and 2020). Library construction relied on the immunoSEQ multiplex PCR assay. RNA was extracted with the RNeasy kit and roughly 0.45 to 1 ug was reverse transcribed using random hexamers. TCRdb applied fastp at Q25 and MiXCR to the public reads, then kept only in-frame beta chains. Every CDR3 protein is listed once, alongside the most common genes and DNA of its rows. This sample holds 77,000 or so distinct CDR3 sequences; roughly 95% were observed only once. The ten largest clones represent about 0.4% of the sample. The material sequenced was CD8+ T cells from PBMCs. The receptors were sampled from a human donor with multiple sclerosis.

The chain uses TRBV6-5 and TRBJ1-1; D is undetermined. The germline V and J ends were trimmed by 0 bases and 6 bases, with 8 bases remaining between them. Germline-derived CDR1 and CDR2 are MNHEY and SVGAGI. This CDR3 comprises 13 residues. CDR3 sequence (DNA): TGTGCCAGCAGTTACTCAGGACGAGCTGAAGCTTTCTTT. Its translation: CASSYSGRAEAFF.

The rearrangement uses TRBV19 and TRBJ1-5; TRBD1 is a possible D gene (5 bases). The CDR3 is 12 residues long. Germline V gene data show CDR1 as LNHDA and CDR2 as SQIVND (reference sequence). Trimming cost V 6 bases and J 12 bases, with 15 bases left between them. For the CDR3, the DNA is TGTGCCAGTAGCGGGACGTTCGGGGTCCAGCATTTT. This sequence encodes CASSGTFGVQHF.

This clonotype was observed once. The chain has TRBV12-3 or TRBV12-4 and TRBJ2-1, with D perhaps matching TRBD1 or TRBD2 (5 bases each). Trimming took off 3 bases at V and 8 bases at J, with 20 bases between the two ends. The CDR3 has 16 residues. The CDR3 bases are TGTGCCAGCAGTTTCGAGGGCAGGGTGGTTGGCGATGAGCAGTTCTTC. Translated: CASSFEGRVVGDEQFF.

This clonotype showed up just once. The chain is built from TRBV4-1 and TRBJ1-1, with 8 bases identical to TRBD1. The CDR3 length is 15 residues. Germline V gene sequence: CDR1 MGHRA, CDR2 YSYEKL. J gave up 3 bases and V 2 bases, and 5 bases lay outside the gene matches. CDR3 DNA: TGCGCCAGCAGCCAACTCTCACAGGGGGACACTGAAGCTTTCTTT. This sequence encodes CASSQLSQGDTEAFF.

The CDR3, as DNA: TGTGCCTGGAGGGCGGGAGAGAACACCGGGGAGCTGTTTTTT. Encoded protein: CAWRAGENTGELFF. The V gene is TRBV30, the J gene TRBJ2-2, with TRBD2 matching over 7 bases. Losses at the gene ends were 3 bases for V and 1 base for J; bases not matched to a gene: 2. CDR1 and CDR2 (germline): GTSNPN, SVGIG (reference sequence). This CDR3 comprises 14 residues.

This rearrangement joins TRBV15 to TRBJ1-5; the D gene is possibly TRBD1 (5 bases). Germline lookup yields CDR1 LNHNV and CDR2 YYDKDF (reference sequence). The CDR3 length is 15 residues. Trimming took off 0 bases at V and 6 bases at J, with 12 bases between the two ends. CDR3 loop: CATSRDRGRGQPQHF. The CDR3 DNA reads TGTGCCACCAGCAGAGATCGGGGTAGGGGTCAGCCCCAGCATTTT.

This chain uses TRBV7-2 with TRBJ1-1; D gene uncertain. This CDR3 has 14 residues. Trimming took 5 bases from V and 4 from J, leaving 14 bases between them. Germline V lookup: CDR1 SGHTA, CDR2 FQGNSA. CDR3 nucleotides: TGTGCCAGCAGCACAGACACCCGAGGCACTGAAGCTTTCTTT. Protein sequence: CASSTDTRGTEAFF. Combining the CDR3 with reference TRBV7-2 and TRBJ1-1 gives the whole variable domain GAGVSQSPSNKVTEKGKDVELRCDPISGHTALYWYRQSLGQGLEFLIYFQGNSAPDKSGLPSDRFSAERTGGSVSTLTIQRTQQEDSAVYLCASSTDTRGTEAFFGQGTRLTVV.

The rearrangement joins TRBV6-5 to TRBJ2-4; 10 bases are shared with TRBD2. CDR3 length: 15 residues. Looked up from germline, CDR1 is MNHEY and CDR2 is SVGAGI. The ends lost 6 bases at V and 2 bases at J; junction bases unmatched: 4. Here the CDR3 reads CASRIAGGTKNIQYF. DNA of the CDR3: TGTGCCAGCAGGATAGCGGGAGGAACCAAAAACATTCAGTACTTC.

The chain couples TRBV29-1 to TRBJ1-2; maybe TRBD1 (6 bases). Trimming stripped 4 bases from V and 3 bases from J, with 15 bases between. Germline V gives CDR1 SQVTM, CDR2 ANQGSEA. The CDR3 runs to 14 residues. CDR3 sequence reads: CSVADYRADYGYTF. CDR3 DNA sequence: TGCAGCGTTGCCGACTACAGGGCCGACTATGGCTACACCTTC. The full variable domain, completed using reference TRBV29-1 and TRBJ1-2, is SAVISQKPSRDICQRGTSLTIQCQVDSQVTMMFWYRQQPGQSLTLIATANQGSEATYESGFVIDKFPISRPNLTFSTLTVSNMSPEDSSIYLCSVADYRADYGYTFGSGTRLTVV.

The rearrangement links TRBV5-1 to TRBJ1-1; 9 nucleotides line up with TRBD1. This CDR3 spans 14 amino acids. Germline lookup yields CDR1 SGHRS and CDR2 YFSETQ. V dropped 0 bases and J dropped 7; count of bases not matched to a gene: 4. The CDR3 DNA is TGCGCCAGCAGCTTGGAGGGACAGGGCTTTGAAGCTTTCTTT. The encoded protein is CASSLEGQGFEAFF.

The chain couples TRBV19 to TRBJ1-1; 8 positions agree with TRBD1. Germline V gene data show CDR1 as LNHDA and CDR2 as SQIVND (reference sequence). The CDR3 length is 16 residues. After removal of 4 bases from V and 0 bases from J, the junction contained 7 bases not matched to a gene. CDR3 in amino acids: CASSTRDRPMNTEAFF. The CDR3 DNA reads as TGTGCCAGTAGTACCCGGGACAGGCCCATGAACACTGAAGCTTTCTTT.

The rearrangement joins TRBV6-6 to TRBJ1-2; 9 bases are shared with TRBD1. The CDR3 loop spans 16 amino acids. V lost 6 bases and J lost 2; bases outside the gene matches: 10. Germline lookup yields CDR1 MNHNY and CDR2 SVGAGI (reference sequence). As DNA, the CDR3 is TGTGCCAGCAGCGCCCCGGGACAGGGAATGAACTATGGCTACACCTTC. Its protein product is CASSAPGQGMNYGYTF.

The chain employs TRBV6-5 and TRBJ1-2; 9 bases match TRBD1. Germline V gene data show CDR1 as MNHEY and CDR2 as SVGAGI. The CDR3 has 14 residues. Trimming at V came to 6 bases and at J to 5 bases, leaving 7 bases not matched to a gene. CDR3 coding DNA: TGTGCCAGCAGCAGACAGGGGGGGCGTTATGGCTACACCTTC. It yields the protein CASSRQGGRYGYTF.

J is TRBJ2-3 and V is TRBV18, with D maybe TRBD1 (7 bases). The V end was cut by 0 bases, the J end by 3 bases, with 13 bases between. Germline loops: CDR1 KGHSH, CDR2 LQKENI. The CDR3 spans 16 residues. CDR3 nucleotide sequence: TGTGCCAGCTCACCACCAACACAGGGGAGGACAGATACGCAGTATTTT. Its protein is CASSPPTQGRTDTQYF.

The chain combines TRBV2 with TRBJ2-2, with 7 nucleotides matching TRBD2. V lost 6 bases and J lost 4; bases outside the gene matches: 8. Germline loops: CDR1 SNHLY, CDR2 FYNNEI. There are 15 residues in the CDR3. CDR3 in amino acids: CASSEGRGVTGELFF. DNA for the CDR3: TGTGCCAGCAGCGAGGGTCGGGGGGTCACCGGGGAGCTGTTTTTT.

The J gene is TRBJ2-6, the V gene TRBV5-6; TRBD1 is a possible D gene (6 bases). The V gene's germline CDR1 is SGHDT and CDR2 YYEEEE. This CDR3 region has 17 residues. The germline V and J ends were trimmed by 1 base and 4 bases, with 15 bases remaining between them. Written as DNA, the CDR3 is TGTGCCAGCAGCTTGTACAGGGTGTCATCCGGGGCCAACGTCCTGACTTTC. Its protein is CASSLYRVSSGANVLTF. Complete variable domain (other parts from reference TRBV5-6 and TRBJ2-6): DAGVTQSPTHLIKTRGQQVTLRCSPKSGHDTVSWYQQALGQGPQFIFQYYEEEERQRGNFPDRFSGHQFPNYSSELNVNALLLGDSALYLCASSLYRVSSGANVLTFGAGSRLTVL.

The chain joins TRBV11-2 to TRBJ1-6; no clear D. This CDR3 is built from 14 residues. V was cut by 5 bases and J by 9 bases, with 14 bases left in between. CDR1 SGHAT and CDR2 FQNNGV come from the germline V gene. The CDR3 DNA is TGTGCCAGCAGCCCCGCAGGTTTTGGTTCACCCCTCCACTTT. Protein: CASSPAGFGSPLHF. Using reference TRBV11-2 and TRBJ1-6 for the parts outside the CDR3, the full variable domain is EAGVAQSPRYKIIEKRQSVAFWCNPISGHATLYWYQQILGQGPKLLIQFQNNGVVDDSQLPKDRFSAERLKGVDSTLKIQPAKLEDSAVYLCASSPAGFGSPLHFGNGTRLTVT.

J is TRBJ2-1 and V is TRBV7-2, with TRBD1 matching over 7 bases. The CDR3 runs 15 residues. Germline assignment: CDR1 SGHTA and CDR2 FQGNSA. The trim removed 1 base at V and 9 bases at J, leaving 9 bases unmatched. The CDR3 nucleotides are TGTGCCAGCAGCTTAGAGGGGGTCCGGGACAGTGAGCAGTTCTTC. Translation gives CASSLEGVRDSEQFF. Full variable domain (missing parts from reference TRBV7-2 and TRBJ2-1): GAGVSQSPSNKVTEKGKDVELRCDPISGHTALYWYRQSLGQGLEFLIYFQGNSAPDKSGLPSDRFSAERTGGSVSTLTIQRTQQEDSAVYLCASSLEGVRDSEQFFGPGTRLTVL.

The chain recombines TRBV18 with TRBJ1-1; the D gene is possibly TRBD1 (5 bases). The germline CDR1 and CDR2 sequences are KGHSH and LQKENI. The CDR3 is made up of 14 amino acids. Trimming pared 3 bases from V and 4 bases from J, leaving 12 bases between. CDR3: CASSPAGTGTEAFF. CDR3 coding DNA: TGTGCCAGCTCACCCGCAGGGACGGGCACTGAAGCTTTCTTT.

The chain combines TRBV6-4 with TRBJ2-3; TRBD2 agrees at 8 bases. V trimming: 3 bases; J trimming: 1 base; junction bases outside the gene matches: 0. Germline CDR1 and CDR2: MRHNA and SNTAGT. The CDR3 is 14 amino acids. In nucleotides, the CDR3 is TGTGCCAGCAGTGAAGCGGGGGGCACAGATACGCAGTATTTT. Translating gives CASSEAGGTDTQYF.

The chain carries TRBV5-6 and TRBJ1-2; 7 nucleotides line up with TRBD1. CDR1 and CDR2 from the germline V gene are SGHDT and YYEEEE. This CDR3 has 15 residues. The J segment lost 0 bases and the V segment lost 0 bases, leaving 2 bases of the junction unmatched. The CDR3 protein is CASSLGDSANYGYTF. In DNA form, the CDR3 reads TGTGCCAGCAGCTTGGGGGACAGCGCTAACTATGGCTACACCTTC.

This rearrangement joins TRBV5-8 to TRBJ2-3; 14 bases line up with TRBD2. CDR1 and CDR2 (germline): SGHTS, YDEGEE. The CDR3 totals 17 residues. V gave up 4 bases and J gave up 2 bases; unmatched junction bases: 6. The chain's CDR3 is CASSPGTSGGYTDTQYF. The CDR3 nucleotides are TGTGCCAGCAGCCCGGGGACTAGCGGGGGATACACAGATACGCAGTATTTT.

This chain joins TRBV5-1 and TRBJ2-7, with D hard to call. V dropped 6 bases and J dropped 3 bases, with 10 bases sitting between them. Germline loops: CDR1 SGHRS, CDR2 YFSETQ. This CDR3 comprises 12 residues. The CDR3 DNA reads TGCGCCAGCATCGGCAGCAACTACGAGCAGTACTTC. Protein sequence: CASIGSNYEQYF. The whole variable domain, filled in from reference TRBV5-1 and TRBJ2-7, reads KAGVTQTPRYLIKTRGQQVTLSCSPISGHRSVSWYQQTPGQGLQFLFEYFSETQRNKGNFPGRFSGRQFSNSRSEMNVSTLELGDSALYLCASIGSNYEQYFGPGTRLTVT.